Listed here are 3 T cell receptor beta chains from one sample, sequenced in a study of OX40 agonist ivuxolimab in advanced cancers. The table came from immunoSEQ multiplex PCR; TCRdb's copy has only in-frame clones and leaves some out. The table has roughly 53,000 clones, 84% seen once. Source: CD4+ or CD8+ T cells sorted from blood, taken in a trial of the OX40 agonist ivuxolimab. The receptors shown here come from an adult with an advanced solid tumor such as melanoma, head and neck, liver or kidney cancer.

This clone was picked up one time. The chain combines TRBV4-2 with TRBJ2-1; 10 nucleotides align to TRBD2. The ends lost 4 bases at V and 8 bases at J; junction bases unmatched: 11. Germline V CDR1 and CDR2: LGHNA, YNFKEQ. The CDR3 loop spans 16 amino acids. In DNA, the CDR3 is TGTGCCAGCAGCCTTATGACTAGCGGGTCCGGGGATGAGCAGTTCTTC. This codes for CASSLMTSGSGDEQFF.

The chain couples TRBV5-4 to TRBJ2-3; TRBD1 aligns across 9 bases. The V segment lost 4 bases and the J segment 9 bases; nucleotides outside the gene matches: 15. Germline CDR1 SGHNT, CDR2 YYREEE (reference sequence). This CDR3 contains 16 residues. This CDR3 reads CASSTKTGGAWGTQYF. In DNA, the CDR3 is TGTGCCAGCAGCACCAAGACAGGGGGGGCATGGGGAACGCAGTATTTT.

The V gene is TRBV7-2, the J gene TRBJ2-5; 12 bases align to TRBD2. This CDR3 is 17 amino acids long. The V segment lost 1 base and the J segment 5 bases; nucleotides outside the gene matches: 8. CDR1 and CDR2 (germline): SGHTA, FQGNSA. CDR3 sequence: CASSLDLAGGLVETQYF. Written as DNA, the CDR3 is TGTGCCAGCAGCTTAGATCTAGCGGGAGGGCTTGTTGAGACCCAGTACTTC.